The sequence of this T cell receptor beta chain was determined in a study of graft-versus-host responses after intestinal transplantation. TCRdb's copy holds only in-frame clones and misses some; the assay was immunoSEQ multiplex PCR. Among roughly 38,000 clones, more than 85% were seen once, and the ten largest hold 21%. This clone was found a few times. Its antigen is unknown. CDR3 length: 13 residues. The J segment lost 4 bases and the V segment lost 3 bases, leaving 3 bases of the junction unmatched. Germline V gene sequence: CDR1 SGHDN, CDR2 FVKESK. This receptor was taken from a human donor who was the organ donor for an intestinal transplant. This chain joins TRBV14 and TRBJ2-7; 7 nucleotides agree with TRBD1. The source was unstimulated CD8+ T cells sorted from spleen or lymph node cells, collected before transplant. As DNA, the CDR3 is TGTGCCAGCAGCCAGACAGGGTTGTACGAGCAGTACTTC. Protein sequence: CASSQTGLYEQYF.